The rows below give T cell receptor beta chains drawn from one sample of a study of T cell responses to AZD1222 COVID-19 vaccine. Sequenced by immunoSEQ multiplex PCR; TCRdb stores in-frame clones only, minus some. The repertoire holds about 110,000 clones, with about 90% as singletons. Sequences were derived from peripheral blood, sampled 28 days after the second AZD1222 dose. The receptors were gathered from an adult who received the AZD1222 COVID-19 vaccine. Each CDR3 is given with its conserved first and last residue. Only some rows state a clone size, as once, few, many or a class for expanded clones.

j_gene | len | v_gene | abundance | CDR3aa
TRBJ1-5 | 15 | TRBV5-1 | . | CASSVEGASNQPQHF
TRBJ2-1 | 13 | TRBV29-1 | . | CSARGGRRNEQFF
TRBJ1-1 | 12 | TRBV5-4 | . | CASQRGNTEAFF
TRBJ1-1 | 12 | TRBV27 | once | CASSFRDTEAFF
TRBJ2-1 | 14 | TRBV5-1 | once | CASSFEREGYEQFF
TRBJ2-3 | 15 | TRBV2 | . | CASSGQGFITDTQYF
TRBJ1-5 | 16 | TRBV28 | . | CAPFLKGVPSNQPQHF
TRBJ1-1 | 15 | TRBV4-1 | . | CASSQDLAGRTEAFF
TRBJ2-1 | 13 | TRBV5-8 | . | CASSFPSENEQFF
TRBJ2-7 | 15 | TRBV5-1 | . | CASSLAYGSSYEQYF
TRBJ1-2 | 13 | TRBV3-1/TRBV3-2 | . | CASSQGGGFGYTF
TRBJ1-1 | 12 | TRBV5-6 | . | CASSFPGEQAFF
TRBJ1-1 | 14 | TRBV5-1 | . | CASSLGGVTDEAFF
TRBJ2-4 | 14 | TRBV28 | . | CASSLGQYEGIQYF
TRBJ1-4 | 15 | TRBV18 | . | CASSPPGQGGEKLFF
TRBJ2-7 | 15 | TRBV19 | . | CASRRGQGSSYEQYF
TRBJ1-1 | 11 | TRBV20-1 | . | CSATMNTEAFF
TRBJ1-3 | 14 | TRBV5-1 | . | CASSGTDSGNTIYF
TRBJ1-1 | 11 | TRBV27 | . | CASFGGVEAFF
TRBJ2-1 | 11 | TRBV5-4 | . | CASSMDYEQFF
TRBJ2-1 | 12 | TRBV19 | . | CASSSQTGEQFF
TRBJ1-3 | 17 | TRBV15 | . | CATSRDPQRDRVNTIYF
TRBJ2-5 | 14 | TRBV4-1 | . | CASSQHETGRTQYF
TRBJ1-2 | 15 | TRBV27 | . | CASSAGQVLNYGYTF
TRBJ2-1 | 13 | TRBV2 | . | CASSESWGNEQFF
TRBJ1-1 | 16 | TRBV4-1 | . | CASSQVLQEPNTEAFF
TRBJ2-7 | 14 | TRBV25-1 | . | CASSETAHSYEQYF
TRBJ2-7 | 11 | TRBV20-1 | . | CSAEDTYEQYF
TRBJ2-3 | 14 | TRBV7-9 | . | CASSLDISTDTQYF
TRBJ2-1 | 16 | TRBV18 | . | CASSPNQGRSYNEQFF
TRBJ1-5 | 15 | TRBV19 | . | CASSTPGQGPSTQHF
TRBJ2-2 | 11 | TRBV11-2 | . | CASSFIGELFF
TRBJ2-1 | 16 | TRBV20-1 | . | CSASKAGEVGGNEQFF
TRBJ1-1 | 13 | TRBV5-8 | . | CASSSYRLGEAFF
TRBJ1-1 | 13 | TRBV6-6 | . | CASRGTRNTEAFF
TRBJ2-3 | 13 | TRBV6-5 | . | CASTFPQTDTQYF
TRBJ2-3 | 16 | TRBV5-6 | . | CASISGGAPSTDTQYF
TRBJ2-1 | 16 | TRBV4-2 | . | CASSLSGGTLYNEQFF
TRBJ2-7 | 14 | TRBV13 | . | CASRSTGHSYEQYF
TRBJ2-1 | 15 | TRBV9 | . | CASSPGDAGYNEQFF
TRBJ2-3 | 13 | TRBV12-3/TRBV12-4 | . | CASSLPGADTQYF
TRBJ1-4 | 16 | TRBV5-5 | . | CASSQGLLTTNEKLFF
TRBJ2-3 | 20 | TRBV5-1 | . | CASVNLPGTSGGPSTDTQYF
TRBJ2-4 | 13 | TRBV18 | . | CASSHEAKNIQYF
TRBJ2-7 | 14 | TRBV13 | . | CASQERLRAYEQYF
TRBJ2-1 | 16 | TRBV5-1 | . | CASSPTTGLTNNEQFF
TRBJ1-1 | 15 | TRBV7-2 | . | CASSPRGSRGTEAFF
TRBJ1-1 | 14 | TRBV28 | few | CASRLTLAIDEAFF
TRBJ2-7 | 19 | TRBV3-1/TRBV3-2 | . | CASSRPSGTGDYRSYEQYF
TRBJ1-2 | 14 | TRBV19 | . | CASSNRDRSYGYTF
TRBJ1-1 | 12 | TRBV5-1 | . | CASSLGQGTAFF
TRBJ1-1 | 14 | TRBV15 | . | CATSARGRGTEAFF